The 16 T cell receptor beta chains presented below share a single source sample, sequenced in a study of cytomegalovirus exposure and HLA in healthy donors. Use of 60 Vbeta and 13 Jbeta primers characterized the PCR. TCRdb's table, derived via immunoSEQ multiplex PCR, lists solely in-frame clones and lacks some. The sample lists 200,000 to 250,000 clones; over 65% were seen once. Material for sequencing was PBMCs. The receptors stem from a human donor in good health.

The J gene is TRBJ2-1, the V gene TRBV19; 9 positions agree with TRBD1. This CDR3 comprises 15 residues. The germline V gene has CDR1 LNHDA and CDR2 SQIVND (reference sequence). V lost 6 bases and J lost 7; bases outside the gene matches: 10. CDR3 protein: CASSLTGGLANEQFF. CDR3 DNA: TGTGCCAGTAGCCTAACAGGGGGCTTAGCAAATGAGCAGTTCTTC.

The chain carries TRBV10-3 and TRBJ2-2; D is ambiguous. Trimming removed 5 bases from V and 2 bases from J, with 9 bases in between. CDR3 size: 14 residues. Germline V gives CDR1 ENHRY, CDR2 SYGVKD. The CDR3 here is CAISQSSNTGELFF. CDR3 sequence (DNA): TGTGCCATCAGTCAATCATCAAACACCGGGGAGCTGTTTTTT.

The chain links TRBV29-1 to TRBJ2-7, with D tentatively TRBD2 (6 bases). This CDR3 spans 11 amino acids. CDR1 and CDR2 from the germline V gene are SQVTM and ANQGSEA. The V gene lost 6 bases and the J gene lost 1 base, with 7 bases spanning the gap. DNA for the CDR3: TGCAGCGTGGGGGGTTCCTACGAGCAGTACTTC. Translating it yields CSVGGSYEQYF.

As DNA, the CDR3 is TGTGCCAGCAGTCCCCCCGGAGTCAGCGAAGAGACCCAGTACTTC. Its protein product is CASSPPGVSEETQYF. This rearrangement joins TRBV28 to TRBJ2-5; D not resolved. Germline loops: CDR1 MDHEN, CDR2 SYDVKM. This CDR3 is 15 amino acids long. V was clipped by 5 bases and J by 3 bases, with 16 bases between them. The full variable domain, its missing parts supplied by reference TRBV28 and TRBJ2-5, is DVKVTQSSRYLVKRTGEKVFLECVQDMDHENMFWYRQDPGLGLRLIYFSYDVKMKEKGDIPEGYSVSREKKERFSLILESASTNQTSMYLCASSPPGVSEETQYFGPGTRLLVL.

This clone was found once. The chain couples TRBV29-1 to TRBJ2-7, with TRBD1 identical over 10 bases. The ends lost 5 bases at V and 11 bases at J; junction bases unmatched: 12. This CDR3 region has 13 residues. Germline V lookup: CDR1 SQVTM, CDR2 ANQGSEA. CDR3 coding DNA: TGCAGCGTTAGCACCGGGACAGGGGCCGTGAAGTACTTC. Protein product: CSVSTGTGAVKYF.

V and J are TRBV7-9 and TRBJ2-7; 9 bases line up with TRBD1. This CDR3 is 12 amino acids long. V dropped 10 bases and J dropped 5; count of bases not matched to a gene: 6. Germline assignment: CDR1 SEHNR and CDR2 FQNEAQ (reference sequence). CDR3 sequence: CATTGGGDEQYF. DNA of the CDR3: TGTGCCACCACAGGGGGCGGGGACGAGCAGTACTTC.

The V and J genes are TRBV5-1 and TRBJ1-2, with D unclear. Trimming took 3 bases from V and 7 from J, leaving 7 bases between them. CDR3 size: 11 residues. Germline CDR1 and CDR2: SGHRS and YFSETQ. The CDR3 spells CASSSEVGYTF. The CDR3 DNA reads as TGCGCCAGCAGCTCCGAGGTTGGCTACACCTTC.

V is TRBV7-3 and J is TRBJ2-3; weak D call: TRBD2 (6 bases). The CDR3 is 14 residues long. V lost 8 bases, J lost 3 bases, and 15 bases lay in between. In germline, CDR1 is SGHTA, CDR2 FQGTGA. The CDR3 loop is CASGPGLMTDTQYF. In DNA, the CDR3 is TGTGCCAGCGGTCCGGGACTCATGACAGATACGCAGTATTTT.

The count of this clone is one. V and J are TRBV28 and TRBJ2-3; 8 bases are a match to TRBD2. The V segment lost 6 bases and the J segment 5 bases; nucleotides outside the gene matches: 10. The CDR3 contains 15 residues. CDR1 is MDHEN and CDR2 is SYDVKM in the germline V gene. The CDR3 protein is CASRVSGAEGDTQYF. The CDR3 DNA sequence: TGTGCCAGCAGGGTTAGCGGGGCGGAGGGAGATACGCAGTATTTT. Supplemented by reference TRBV28 and TRBJ2-3, the full variable domain reads DVKVTQSSRYLVKRTGEKVFLECVQDMDHENMFWYRQDPGLGLRLIYFSYDVKMKEKGDIPEGYSVSREKKERFSLILESASTNQTSMYLCASRVSGAEGDTQYFGPGTRLTVL.

J is TRBJ2-3 and V is TRBV18; D is possibly TRBD1 (6 bases). The ends were cut back, 3 bases at V and 4 bases at J, with 11 bases in the middle. The CDR3 sequence is 14 residues long. The germline V gene has CDR1 KGHSH and CDR2 LQKENI. The CDR3 region has the DNA TGTGCCAGCTCACCCAGACAGGCAGCAGATACGCAGTATTTT. As protein: CASSPRQAADTQYF.

V is TRBV19 and J is TRBJ1-4; D perhaps matches TRBD1 (5 bases). Trimming stripped 3 bases from V and 7 bases from J, with 12 bases between. The CDR3 is 14 amino acids. Germline lookup yields CDR1 LNHDA and CDR2 SQIVND (reference sequence). CDR3 loop: CASSIGQGGEKLFF. CDR3 coding DNA: TGTGCCAGTAGTATCGGGCAGGGTGGTGAAAAACTGTTTTTT.

The chain employs TRBV11-2 and TRBJ1-1; tentatively, D is TRBD1 (6 bases). Trimming removed 1 base from V and 8 bases from J, with 14 bases in between. This CDR3 comprises 14 residues. Germline assignment: CDR1 SGHAT and CDR2 FQNNGV. The CDR3 sequence: CASSLVINTGEAFF. The CDR3 nucleotides read TGTGCCAGCAGCTTAGTTATAAATACAGGGGAAGCTTTCTTT.

The table lists this clone with a few counts. CDR3 nucleotides: TGTGCCAGCAGTGACCCTTTCAGGGCAAGTAACACTGAAGCTTTCTTT. It is translated as CASSDPFRASNTEAFF. The J gene is TRBJ1-1, the V gene TRBV2, with D possibly matching TRBD1 (5 bases). Per germline, CDR1 SNHLY and CDR2 FYNNEI. V lost 3 bases and J lost 2, with 16 bases in between. The CDR3 consists of 16 residues.

This clone is a singleton in its sample. The chain employs TRBV28 and TRBJ2-1, with 9 bases fitting TRBD1. Per the germline V gene, CDR1 is MDHEN and CDR2 is SYDVKM. The V and J ends lost 1 base and 15 bases, in that order; junction bases with no gene match: 13. The length of the CDR3 is 15 residues. DNA of the CDR3: TGTGCCAGCAGTTTATTCAGCGGGGCGGGGACAGGGCTGTTCTTC. Encoded protein: CASSLFSGAGTGLFF. Supplemented by reference TRBV28 and TRBJ2-1, the full variable domain reads DVKVTQSSRYLVKRTGEKVFLECVQDMDHENMFWYRQDPGLGLRLIYFSYDVKMKEKGDIPEGYSVSREKKERFSLILESASTNQTSMYLCASSLFSGAGTGLFFGPGTRLTVL.

The chain joins TRBV30 to TRBJ2-3; TRBD1 matches at 7 bases. Trimming cost V 0 bases and J 2 bases; bases outside gene matches: 2. Germline-derived CDR1 and CDR2 are GTSNPN and SVGIG (reference sequence). This CDR3 is 14 amino acids long. CDR3 residues: CAWSVGQATDTQYF. The CDR3 region has the DNA TGTGCCTGGAGTGTTGGACAGGCCACAGATACGCAGTATTTT.

The chain is built from TRBV6-6 and TRBJ2-7; 7 nucleotides line up with TRBD1. After removal of 8 bases from V and 2 bases from J, the junction contained 3 bases not matched to a gene. Looked up from germline, CDR1 is MNHNY and CDR2 is SVGAGI (reference sequence). The CDR3 spans 12 residues. The CDR3 loop is CASGDSTYEQYF. The CDR3, as DNA: TGTGCCAGCGGGGACAGTACCTACGAGCAGTACTTC.